The source of this TCR beta chain is a study of control samples from healthy donors and cancer patients. Measured with immunoSEQ multiplex PCR; TCRdb has only the in-frame clones, and not every one. The sample has some 150,000 clones; around 95% are singletons. V lost 6 bases and J lost 3, with 15 bases in between. Germline V CDR1 and CDR2: SNHLY, FYNNEI. This CDR3 is built from 15 residues. The chain has TRBV2 and TRBJ1-5; tentative D call: TRBD1 (5 bases). The sequenced sample consisted of blood. The clonotype comes from a man between 35 and 55 years old in good health. CDR3 nucleotides: TGTGCCAGCAGGGAGGCGGGACTCCTCAATCAGCCCCAGCATTTT. Its protein is CASREAGLLNQPQHF.